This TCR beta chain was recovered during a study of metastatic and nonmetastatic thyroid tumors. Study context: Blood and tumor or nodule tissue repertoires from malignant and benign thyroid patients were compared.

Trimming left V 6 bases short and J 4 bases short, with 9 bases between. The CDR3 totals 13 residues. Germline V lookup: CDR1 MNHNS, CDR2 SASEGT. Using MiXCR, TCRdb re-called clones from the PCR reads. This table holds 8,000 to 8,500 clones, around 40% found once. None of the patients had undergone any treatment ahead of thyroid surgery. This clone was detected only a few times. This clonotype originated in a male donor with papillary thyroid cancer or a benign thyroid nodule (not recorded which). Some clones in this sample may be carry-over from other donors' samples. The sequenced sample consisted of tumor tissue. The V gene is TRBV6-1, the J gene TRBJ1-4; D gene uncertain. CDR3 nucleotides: TGTGCCAGCAGGGGCCATAATAATGAAAAACTGTTTTTT. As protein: CASRGHNNEKLFF.